This T cell receptor (beta chain) emerged from a study of blood T cell repertoires in COVID-19. Study-level information: From the United States, Italy and Spain came samples of acute and convalescent COVID-19.

The table came from immunoSEQ multiplex PCR; TCRdb's copy has only in-frame clones and leaves some out. Among 300,000 to 400,000 clones listed, around nine tenths were seen once. The sample taken for sequencing was PBMCs or T cells enriched from blood (not recorded which). The clonotype was recovered from a woman in her twenties or thirties with acute COVID-19.

The CDR3 sequence: CASSPRAGYTYEQYF. DNA for the CDR3: TGTGCCAGCAGTCCCCGAGCGGGGTATACCTACGAGCAGTACTTC. This chain uses TRBV27 with TRBJ2-7, with 7 bases aligning to TRBD2. Germline-derived CDR1 and CDR2 are MNHEY and SMNVEV (reference sequence). J was trimmed by 2 bases and V by 5 bases; bases with no gene match: 9. The length of the CDR3 is 15 residues.